Shown below are 3 T cell receptor beta chains from a single sample sequenced in a study of cytomegalovirus exposure and HLA in healthy donors. Primers for the PCR totalled 60 Vbeta and 13 Jbeta. TCRdb's table, derived via immunoSEQ multiplex PCR, lists solely in-frame clones and lacks some. This table holds fewer than 130,000 clones, 75% to 90% found once. The sequencing input was PBMCs. These receptors all come from a man in his forties in good health and CMV-seronegative.

This clone was seen a single time. The chain links TRBV5-4 to TRBJ1-1, with D unclear. The germline V gene encodes CDR1 SGHNT and CDR2 YYREEE (reference sequence). The CDR3 is 11 residues long. The germline V and J ends were trimmed by 3 bases and 8 bases, with 8 bases remaining between them. The CDR3 DNA is TGTGCCAGCAGCTCCCTACGAGAAGCTTTCTTT. Translation: CASSSLREAFF.

J is TRBJ1-1 and V is TRBV5-1, with TRBD1 identical over 8 bases. V shed 7 bases, J shed 7 bases, and the junction held 9 bases outside the gene matches. This CDR3 region has 13 residues. Germline V CDR1 and CDR2: SGHRS, YFSETQ. The chain's CDR3 is CASSTGGIGEAFF. DNA of the CDR3: TGCGCCAGCTCCACAGGGGGTATCGGTGAAGCTTTCTTT.

The genes are TRBV10-3 and TRBJ2-7, with 9 bases aligning to TRBD1. V shed 6 bases, J shed 0 bases, and the junction held 6 bases outside the gene matches. This CDR3 contains 15 residues. Germline V gene data show CDR1 as ENHRY and CDR2 as SYGVKD. The CDR3 DNA reads as TGTGCCATCAGCACCGGGACAGGGAGCTCCTACGAGCAGTACTTC. Protein: CAISTGTGSSYEQYF.